Sequencing of this T cell receptor (beta chain) was carried out in a study of brain T cells in children with intractable seizures. In the case of this clone: Its antigen is unidentified.

Whole-study findings and limits: Absence of clones before surgery may stem from lower sequencing depth.

TCRdb keeps only in-frame clones here, not all; method: immunoSEQ multiplex PCR. The sample comprises 95,000 to 120,000 clones, approximately 94% of which are singletons, and more than 3% rests with the top ten. Only cases whose brain tissue showed the highest T cell transcript signatures were sequenced. From germline, CDR1 is MNHEY and CDR2 SVGAGI. The CDR3 runs 14 residues. After removal of 6 bases from V and 6 bases from J, the junction contained 9 bases not matched to a gene. V and J are TRBV6-5 and TRBJ2-7, with TRBD1 identical over 9 bases. The receptor's source is a boy in the first two years of life with hemimegalencephaly and intractable seizures. The material was peripheral blood, obtained at surgery. CDR3 bases: TGTGCCAGCAGACGGGACAGGGTGTCGCTCGAGCAGTACTTC. Translating gives CASRRDRVSLEQYF.